The 11 T cell receptor beta chains below all came from one sample that was sequenced in a study of T cell repertoires in cytomegalovirus infection. TCRdb re-called the reads through MiXCR, storing one row per CDR3 protein. The sample includes 500,000 or so distinct CDR3 sequences, 15% to 20% of them seen just once. The source material was CD8+ T cells from PBMCs. These receptors originate from a human donor in good health (CMV status not recorded). Some clones in this sample may be carry-over from other donors' samples.

This clonotype was detected ten times or more. V and J are TRBV6-4 and TRBJ1-1; no clear D gene. V was shortened by 4 bases and J by 1 base, with 7 bases between the two germline ends. From germline, CDR1 is MRHNA and CDR2 SNTAGT. The CDR3 has 13 residues. In nucleotides, the CDR3 is TGTGCCAGCAGTGCTTACAAGAACACTGAAGCTTTCTTT. Amino acids: CASSAYKNTEAFF.

This clonotype has a handful of counts. The V gene is TRBV28, the J gene TRBJ2-1; 12 bases are shared with TRBD2. V shed 6 bases and J 7 bases; nucleotides not matched to a gene: 7. The CDR3 runs 15 residues. The germline V gene encodes CDR1 MDHEN and CDR2 SYDVKM. The CDR3 loop is CASSDLAGGQNEQFF. The DNA for the CDR3 is TGTGCCAGCAGCGACCTAGCGGGAGGGCAGAATGAGCAGTTCTTC.

This clonotype was seen at least ten times. The rearrangement links TRBV12-5 to TRBJ2-2; no clear D gene. Between the trimmed V and J ends, which lost 4 bases and 4 bases, there was a span of 13 bases. The germline CDR1 and CDR2 sequences are LGHNT and FRNRAP. The CDR3 loop spans 15 amino acids. The CDR3 DNA sequence: TGTGCTAGTGGTTCCCCATTAAGTCCCACCGGGGAGCTGTTTTTT. Its protein is CASGSPLSPTGELFF. Full variable domain (rest looked up from reference TRBV12-5 and TRBJ2-2): DARVTQTPRHKVTEMGQEVTMRCQPILGHNTVFWYRQTMMQGLELLAYFRNRAPLDDSGMPKDRFSAEMPDATLATLKIQPSEPRDSAVYFCASGSPLSPTGELFFGEGSRLTVL.

For this clonotype: This may arise from a read error, as a much more abundant clone is one base away. V and J are TRBV5-1 and TRBJ2-5; 15 positions agree with TRBD2. The length of the CDR3 is 16 residues. The germline V gene encodes CDR1 SGHRS and CDR2 YFSETQ. CDR3 DNA sequence: TGCGCCAGCAGCCCGGGACTAGCGGGGGGCCAAGAGATCCAGTACTTC. Protein: CASSPGLAGGQEIQYF.

This clonotype was found many times. CDR3 in DNA: TGTGCCAGTAGTACTGTACAGGGGGCTAAGAACACTGAAGCTTTCTTT. The encoded protein is CASSTVQGAKNTEAFF. The chain couples TRBV19 to TRBJ1-1; 9 nucleotides agree with TRBD1. This CDR3 has 16 amino acids. In germline, CDR1 is LNHDA, CDR2 SQIVND (reference sequence). After removal of 4 bases from V and 1 base from J, the junction contained 7 bases not matched to a gene.

This clonotype has ten or more counts. The V call is TRBV7-9, the J call TRBJ1-4; D uncertain. Per the germline V gene, CDR1 is SEHNR and CDR2 is FQNEAQ (reference sequence). With 6 bases removed from V and 1 base from J, the gap between germline ends came to 3 bases. This CDR3 contains 12 residues. The CDR3 here is CASRVTNEKLFF. CDR3 nucleotides: TGTGCCAGCAGGGTAACTAATGAAAAACTGTTTTTT.

This clonotype was recorded a few times. V usage is TRBV29-1 and J usage is TRBJ2-7, with no clear D. The ends were cut back, 2 bases at V and 2 bases at J, with 10 bases in the middle. Germline V gene data show CDR1 as SQVTM and CDR2 as ANQGSEA. This CDR3 has 13 amino acids. As DNA, the CDR3 is TGCAGCGTTGAAATGCAGACTCCCTACGAGCAGTACTTC. Translated: CSVEMQTPYEQYF.

J is TRBJ2-6 and V is TRBV6-8; D is uncertain. CDR3 length equals 16 residues. The V end lost 2 bases, the J end lost 0 bases, and 8 bases lay between the germline ends. Germline values: CDR1 MNHGY, CDR2 SAAAGT. CDR3 nucleotide sequence: TGTGCCAGCAGTTACGGGCGAGTCTCTGGGGCCAACGTCCTGACTTTC. Translated, it gives CASSYGRVSGANVLTF.

This clonotype was seen a handful of times. The chain employs TRBV15 and TRBJ2-2; no firm D call. Trimming removed 2 bases at V and 6 bases at J, with 10 bases between. Germline CDR1 is LNHNV and CDR2 is YYDKDF (reference sequence). The CDR3 extends over 14 amino acids. The CDR3 nucleotides are TGTGCCACCAGCAGAACAAGTGGGGCCGGGGAGCTGTTTTTT. Protein sequence: CATSRTSGAGELFF.

This clonotype was recorded many times. V usage is TRBV7-8 and J usage is TRBJ2-1; D is undetermined. This CDR3 region has 16 residues. CDR1 and CDR2 from the germline V gene are SGHVS and FQNEAQ. Deletions cut 5 bases from V and 2 bases from J, with 16 bases between. CDR3 nucleotide sequence: TGTGCCAGCAGCCCCTGGGATAAGCAGCCCTACAATGAGCAGTTCTTC. Translated, it gives CASSPWDKQPYNEQFF.

The table lists this clonotype with many counts. The rearrangement links TRBV7-2 to TRBJ1-2; possible D gene TRBD1, 5 bases. Between the trimmed V and J ends, which lost 11 bases and 8 bases, there was a span of 15 bases. CDR3 length equals 11 residues. Germline V CDR1 and CDR2: SGHTA, FQGNSA. The CDR3 here is CAARQGAGYTF. The CDR3 region has the DNA TGTGCCGCTCGGCAGGGTGCGGGCTACACCTTC.